This entry is about one TCR beta chain. Its antigen is currently unknown. Normal lung was taken at the farthest possible site, at least 3 cm from tumour. The sample originates from a study of immune cell composition in non-small cell lung cancer. Study overall: Tumours were mainly lung adenocarcinoma or squamous cell carcinoma.

Study findings and constraints: Squamous carcinomas (approximately 75%) more often had tumour-associated clones >0.5% than adenocarcinomas (around 33%). TIL tumour reactivity correlated with maximal tumour-associated clone frequency in adenocarcinoma.

Using immunoSEQ multiplex PCR, the repertoire was profiled, and TCRdb retains in-frame clones only, with some absent. The sample includes about 6,600 clones, less than 80% of them seen just once. The TCR sequence derives from a human donor with non-small cell lung cancer. Sequencing was done on a sample of non-adjacent lung tissue.

DNA for the CDR3: TGTGCCAGCAGCCTAGTTCAGTGGGCCTACGAGCAGTACTTC. Protein: CASSLVQWAYEQYF. The V call is TRBV28, the J call TRBJ2-7; D gene uncertain. Germline V gene sequence: CDR1 MDHEN, CDR2 SYDVKM. This CDR3 region has 14 residues. Trimming cost V 6 bases and J 2 bases, with 14 bases left between them.